The clone carrying this T cell receptor beta chain appeared a few times. Its target is not known. The data stem from a study of identical twins. Study-wide points: There were fewer insertions in abundant cord blood beta clonotypes, but memory repertoires showed no such pattern. For out-of-frame beta sequences, excess twin sharing was weaker.

Between the trimmed V and J ends, which lost 3 bases and 3 bases, there was a span of 10 bases. CDR3 length: 14 amino acids. Germline CDR1 and CDR2: MDHEN and SYDVKM. TCRdb re-called the 5' RACE reads with MiXCR, one entry per CDR3 protein. The repertoire consists of approximately 550,000 distinct CDR3 sequences, with around 24% occurring once and the leading ten covering approximately 0.5%. This same sample was also taken into another study, of yellow fever vaccine responses in identical twins.

The rearrangement uses TRBV28 and TRBJ2-3, with D unclear. The sample comprised CD4+ T cells sorted from blood. The TCR was taken from a woman between 18 and 29 years old in good health. CDR3 protein: CASSFVQETDTQYF. CDR3 nucleotide sequence: TGTGCCAGCAGTTTCGTCCAAGAGACAGATACGCAGTATTTT.